The 23 T cell receptor beta chains reported below all come from one sample, sequenced in a study of blood T cell repertoires in COVID-19. Some clones are missing from TCRdb's copy, which holds only in-frame ones; the method was immunoSEQ multiplex PCR. The profile shows 70,000 or so clones, approximately 75% of them singletons. Sequencing used peripheral blood. The receptor source for this set is a human donor in a cohort sampled during active COVID-19.

V gene TRBV14 combines with J gene TRBJ2-3; the D gene is possibly TRBD1 (6 bases). Germline V gene data show CDR1 as SGHDN and CDR2 as FVKESK. This CDR3 comprises 15 residues. Trimming removed 0 bases from V and 8 bases from J, with 15 bases in between. Written as DNA, the CDR3 is TGTGCCAGCAGCCAAGAGGGGGCCGGAGGCGTTACGCAGTATTTT. Translated, it gives CASSQEGAGGVTQYF.

As to this clone: The junction departs from germline at one end; a sequencing error may be responsible. The CDR3 DNA follows: TGTGCTAGCAGCTTAGGGGGGGGTTTGAACACTGAAGCTTTCTTT. Amino acids: CASSLGGGLNTEAFF. The V gene is TRBV7-7, the J gene TRBJ1-1; perhaps TRBD1 as D (6 bases). The CDR3 length is 15 residues. Germline values: CDR1 SSHAT, CDR2 FNYEAQ (reference sequence).

The chain has TRBV13 and TRBJ2-6; D is ambiguous. The CDR3 spans 16 residues. V was trimmed by 3 bases and J by 0 bases, leaving 9 bases between them. Germline loops: CDR1 PRHDT, CDR2 FYEKMQ (reference sequence). The CDR3 region has the DNA TGTGCCAGCAGCTTCGAAGAGCGCTCTGGGGCCAACGTCCTGACTTTC. This encodes CASSFEERSGANVLTF.

The chain is built from TRBV6-1 and TRBJ2-1, with a tentative D call TRBD1 (6 bases). The CDR3 sequence is 14 residues long. Germline V gene sequence: CDR1 MNHNS, CDR2 SASEGT. Trimming pared 1 base from V and 5 bases from J, leaving 9 bases between. In nucleotides, the CDR3 is TGTGCCAGCAGTGAAGGACAGGATCACAATGAGCAGTTCTTC. Translating gives CASSEGQDHNEQFF.

The chain employs TRBV7-2 and TRBJ2-7, with 9 bases aligning to TRBD2. CDR3 size: 14 residues. The V gene's germline CDR1 is SGHTA and CDR2 FQGNSA. Trimming removed 5 bases from V and 3 bases from J; junction bases left unmatched: 5. In nucleotides, the CDR3 is TGTGCCAGCAGCACGAGTAGCGGGAGCTACGAGCAGTACTTC. It yields the protein CASSTSSGSYEQYF.

V and J are TRBV28 and TRBJ1-4; D unclear. CDR3 size: 14 residues. Trimming took 2 bases from V and 8 from J, leaving 12 bases between them. Germline values: CDR1 MDHEN, CDR2 SYDVKM. CDR3 DNA: TGTGCCAGCAGTTTAGCGCGCCTCGAAGAAAAACTGTTTTTT. It translates to CASSLARLEEKLFF.

The sample holds many counts of this clone. The chain joins TRBV12-3 or TRBV12-4 to TRBJ1-6; perhaps TRBD1 as D (5 bases). The CDR3 covers 12 residues. V was trimmed by 5 bases and J by 9 bases, leaving 8 bases between them. DNA of the CDR3: TGTGCCAGCAGTGGCAGGGTTTCACCCCTCCACTTT. It translates to CASSGRVSPLHF.

V gene TRBV6-6 combines with J gene TRBJ1-1; D unresolved. Germline assignment: CDR1 MNHNY and CDR2 SVGAGI (reference sequence). The CDR3 has 13 residues. Trimming took 7 bases from V and 5 from J, leaving 14 bases between them. CDR3 in amino acids: CASIPGQMTEAFF. CDR3 DNA: TGTGCCAGCATACCAGGTCAAATGACTGAAGCTTTCTTT.

This clone occurred a few times. V gene TRBV5-4 combines with J gene TRBJ1-4, with 7 bases lining up with TRBD1. CDR1 and CDR2 (germline): SGHNT, YYREEE (reference sequence). The V segment lost 4 bases and the J segment 6 bases; nucleotides outside the gene matches: 9. The CDR3 loop spans 15 amino acids. The CDR3 sequence: CASSVNRGLDEKLFF. CDR3 DNA: TGTGCCAGCAGCGTCAACAGGGGATTGGATGAAAAACTGTTTTTT.

The genes are TRBV6-5 and TRBJ2-3; 11 bases line up with TRBD2. The CDR3 spans 16 residues. V shed 2 bases, J shed 5 bases, and the junction held 6 bases outside the gene matches. Germline V gene sequence: CDR1 MNHEY, CDR2 SVGAGI. CDR3 nucleotides: TGTGCCAGCAGTTACCAGACTAGCGGGGCTAAAGATACGCAGTATTTT. Translation: CASSYQTSGAKDTQYF.

Turning to this clone: The same CDR3 also results from other DNA sequences found in this sample. The chain employs TRBV3-1 (or the pseudogene TRBV3-2) and TRBJ2-7; 7 bases line up with TRBD1. Germline V gene data show CDR1 as LGHDT and CDR2 as YNNKEL (reference sequence). J was trimmed by 2 bases and V by 4 bases; bases with no gene match: 8. There are 15 residues in the CDR3. CDR3: CASSPRQGAPYEQYF. CDR3 nucleotide sequence: TGTGCCAGCAGCCCCCGACAGGGTGCCCCCTACGAGCAGTACTTC.

The chain uses TRBV2 and TRBJ1-2; no reliable D call. Germline V gene sequence: CDR1 SNHLY, CDR2 FYNNEI. The length of the CDR3 is 13 residues. Trimming took 7 bases from V and 6 from J, leaving 15 bases between them. The CDR3 region is CASTEGMWNGYTF. In DNA, the CDR3 is TGTGCCAGCACCGAGGGAATGTGGAATGGCTACACCTTC.

CDR3 residues: CASSLAGARQETQYF. The CDR3 DNA follows: TGTGCCAGCAGTTTAGCTGGGGCCCGACAAGAGACCCAGTACTTC. The chain uses TRBV28 and TRBJ2-5, with TRBD1 as a possible D gene (5 bases). V lost 2 bases to trimming and J lost 2 bases, with 12 bases between them. Germline V gene lookup returns CDR1 MDHEN and CDR2 SYDVKM. This CDR3 has 15 residues.

The rearrangement uses TRBV10-3 and TRBJ2-1; possibly TRBD1 for D (5 bases). The CDR3 covers 13 residues. Germline lookup yields CDR1 ENHRY and CDR2 SYGVKD. V lost 8 bases and J lost 7, with 15 bases in between. CDR3 residues: CAIQPQDNNEQFF. As DNA, the CDR3 is TGTGCCATCCAACCACAGGACAATAATGAGCAGTTCTTC.

J is TRBJ2-7 and V is TRBV20-1; tentatively, D is TRBD2 (5 bases). Per germline, CDR1 DFQATT and CDR2 SNEGSKA (reference sequence). This CDR3 contains 11 residues. The germline V and J ends were trimmed by 6 bases and 9 bases, with 15 bases remaining between them. In DNA form, the CDR3 reads TGCAGTGCGGAACTAGTTACGGGGCAGTACTTC. It encodes CSAELVTGQYF.

CDR3 in amino acids: CASTRWGGGASYNEQFF. CDR3 nucleotide sequence: TGTGCCAGCACCCGGTGGGGCGGGGGGGCCTCCTACAATGAGCAGTTCTTC. The J gene is TRBJ2-1, the V gene TRBV13; 9 nucleotides agree with TRBD2. Germline values: CDR1 PRHDT, CDR2 FYEKMQ (reference sequence). J lost 0 bases, V lost 7 bases, and 10 bases had no gene match. This CDR3 spans 17 amino acids.

This chain uses TRBV24-1 with TRBJ2-1; no clear D. V was cut by 6 bases and J by 8 bases, with 7 bases left in between. This CDR3 is built from 11 residues. CDR1 and CDR2 from the germline V gene are KGHDR and SFDVKD. CDR3 loop: CATSTNHEQFF. CDR3 coding DNA: TGTGCCACCAGTACTAATCATGAGCAGTTCTTC.

This rearrangement joins TRBV30 to TRBJ2-3; 8 nucleotides line up with TRBD1. CDR1 is GTSNPN and CDR2 is SVGIG in the germline V gene (reference sequence). This CDR3 is 14 amino acids long. V lost 2 bases to trimming and J lost 5 bases; unmatched junction nucleotides: 6. The CDR3 nucleotides read TGTGCCTGGAGTTTTCAGGGGGCGGGAGATACGCAGTATTTT. As protein: CAWSFQGAGDTQYF.

This clone was picked up a small number of times. This chain joins TRBV27 and TRBJ2-5, with D hard to call. Germline assignment: CDR1 MNHEY and CDR2 SMNVEV (reference sequence). Trimming took off 0 bases at V and 2 bases at J, with 4 bases between the two ends. The CDR3 totals 13 residues. CDR3 in DNA: TGTGCCAGCAGTTTATCCGGGCAAGAGACCCAGTACTTC. It translates to CASSLSGQETQYF.

J is TRBJ2-6 and V is TRBV5-1; maybe TRBD2 (5 bases). V shed 0 bases and J shed 4 bases, with 14 bases lying between them. The CDR3 contains 17 residues. The V gene's germline CDR1 is SGHRS and CDR2 YFSETQ. For the CDR3, the DNA is TGCGCCAGCAGCTTGGACGGCCGGGGTCGGGGGGCCAACGTCCTGACTTTC. As protein: CASSLDGRGRGANVLTF. The variable domain in full, with the rest retrieved from reference TRBV5-1 and TRBJ2-6, is KAGVTQTPRYLIKTRGQQVTLSCSPISGHRSVSWYQQTPGQGLQFLFEYFSETQRNKGNFPGRFSGRQFSNSRSEMNVSTLELGDSALYLCASSLDGRGRGANVLTFGAGSRLTVL.

V usage is TRBV5-3 and J usage is TRBJ1-2, with 7 bases matching TRBD1. TRBV5-3 is flagged as an ORF with uncertain function. V dropped 10 bases and J dropped 4; count of bases not matched to a gene: 10. The CDR3 has 13 amino acids. CDR3 bases: TGTGCCCGCGACAGGGCCGTTTGCTATGGCTACACCTTC. This encodes CARDRAVCYGYTF.

This sequence joins TRBV5-1 and TRBJ2-1; D is undetermined. Looked up from germline, CDR1 is SGHRS and CDR2 is YFSETQ. The CDR3 spans 12 residues. V was pared by 4 bases and J by 4 bases, with 6 bases between. The CDR3 region is CASSGSYNEQFF. In DNA form, the CDR3 reads TGCGCCAGCAGCGGTAGTTACAATGAGCAGTTCTTC.

This clone appeared a few times. The rearrangement joins TRBV6-4 to TRBJ1-1; D unresolved. V was cut by 2 bases and J by 12 bases, with 13 bases left in between. This CDR3 has 12 residues. The germline V gene encodes CDR1 MRHNA and CDR2 SNTAGT. Here the CDR3 DNA reads TGTGCCAGCAGTGACACCACCCGGGTGTCTTTCTTT. Residues: CASSDTTRVSFF.